A selection of T cell receptor beta chains follows, all from one sample in a study of blood T cell repertoires in COVID-19. Clones were read by immunoSEQ multiplex PCR, and TCRdb kept only the in-frame ones, dropping some. The sample holds around 160,000 clones; around 85% are singletons and the top ten take roughly 2.9%. What was sequenced was peripheral blood. These receptors all stem from a woman aged 40-49 years with active or convalescent COVID-19. The CDR3 runs from the conserved cysteine through the conserved F or W. Each record gives: J gene, clone size, CDR3 length, D gene, V gene, CDR3 protein, CDR3 DNA. D genes are given only for firm matches. Some rows mark clone size as missing; the rest say once, few, many or name a class of expanded clone.

>TRBJ2-7|.|15|.|TRBV7-2
CASSLSGSGSYEQYF
TGTGCCAGCAGCTTAAGCGGTAGCGGTTCCTACGAGCAGTACTTC
>TRBJ1-1|.|16|.|TRBV5-1
CASSLRSGSGNTEAFF
TGCGCCAGCAGCTTGAGGTCTGGGAGCGGGAACACTGAAGCTTTCTTT
>TRBJ1-1|.|15|TRBD1|TRBV7-2
CASSGTQGNVAEAFF
TGTGCCAGCAGCGGCACACAGGGGAACGTCGCTGAAGCTTTCTTT
>TRBJ1-1|.|14|TRBD1|TRBV11-2
CASSPGTGGSEAFF
TGTGCCAGCAGCCCGGGGACAGGGGGATCTGAAGCTTTCTTT
>TRBJ2-3|few|17|.|TRBV5-5
CASSLWVTGHSTDTQYF
TGTGCCAGCAGCCTCTGGGTAACAGGTCATAGCACAGATACGCAGTATTTT
>TRBJ2-7|once|12|.|TRBV18
CASSPREEVPSF
TGTGCCAGCTCACCACGGGAGGAGGTCCCCAGCTTC
>TRBJ2-2|once|17|.|TRBV4-1
CASSQVDLIANTGELFF
TGCGCCAGCAGCCAAGTCGACTTAATAGCGAACACCGGGGAGCTGTTTTTT
>TRBJ2-1|.|15|.|TRBV29-1
CSVEAAAGSYNEQFF
TGCAGCGTTGAAGCCGCAGCGGGCTCCTACAATGAGCAGTTCTTC
>TRBJ1-4|.|14|TRBD1|TRBV28
CATTVDRVNEKLFF
TGTGCCACTACAGTTGACAGGGTTAATGAAAAACTGTTTTTT
>TRBJ2-7|.|17|TRBD2|TRBV4-1
CASSQVAGLADPREQYF
TGCGCCAGCAGCCAAGTGGCGGGACTAGCTGACCCTAGAGAGCAGTACTTC
>TRBJ1-2|.|14|TRBD1|TRBV19
CASTGTGEDYGYTF
TGTGCCAGTACCGGGACAGGGGAAGACTATGGCTACACCTTC
>TRBJ1-5|.|15|TRBD1|TRBV6-5
CAGGQGGGGNQPQHF
TGTGCCGGGGGACAGGGGGGAGGTGGCAATCAGCCCCAGCATTTT
>TRBJ2-1|.|16|.|TRBV5-8
CASSPGTLFLQGEQFF
TGTGCCAGCAGCCCGGGAACCCTCTTCCTACAGGGTGAGCAGTTCTTC
>TRBJ1-2|.|17|TRBD1|TRBV6-2/TRBV6-3
CASSRPGTGRNNYGYTF
TGTGCCAGCAGCCGTCCCGGGACAGGGCGGAATAACTATGGCTACACCTTC
>TRBJ2-5|.|15|.|TRBV7-2
CASSPVPADGETQYF
TGTGCCAGCAGCCCGGTCCCAGCCGACGGGGAGACCCAGTACTTC
>TRBJ1-5|few|13|.|TRBV30
CAWSISDNQPQHF
TGTGCCTGGAGTATCAGTGATAATCAGCCCCAGCATTTT
>TRBJ2-7|.|13|.|TRBV4-1
CASSQPDSYEQYF
TGCGCCAGCAGCCAACCGGACAGCTACGAGCAGTACTTC
>TRBJ1-2|.|15|TRBD1|TRBV3-1/TRBV3-2
CASSKRTGGGYGYTF
TGTGCCAGCAGCAAACGGACAGGGGGCGGCTATGGCTACACCTTC
>TRBJ1-1|.|16|.|TRBV7-9
CASSFAGWRMNTEAFF
TGTGCCAGCAGCTTCGCGGGCTGGAGGATGAACACTGAAGCTTTCTTT
>TRBJ1-2|.|14|.|TRBV5-8
CASSLGGQDYGYTF
TGTGCCAGCAGCTTGGGAGGGCAGGACTATGGCTACACCTTC
>TRBJ1-2|.|12|TRBD1|TRBV28
CASRTGGDGYTF
TGTGCCAGCAGAACAGGGGGCGATGGCTACACCTTC
>TRBJ2-7|few|14|TRBD1|TRBV28
CASSPGQGLYEQYF
TGTGCCAGCAGCCCCGGACAGGGTCTATACGAGCAGTACTTC
>TRBJ1-1|.|11|.|TRBV12-3/TRBV12-4
CASARGQKPPF
TGTGCCAGCGCGAGAGGTCAGAAGCCCCCCTTT
>TRBJ2-4|.|15|TRBD1|TRBV13
CASSLEGQGAYIQYF
TGTGCCAGCAGCCTAGAGGGACAGGGGGCCTACATTCAGTACTTC
>TRBJ2-1|.|15|.|TRBV7-6
CASSPERLSRDEQFF
TGTGCCAGCAGCCCCGAACGACTATCTCGGGATGAGCAGTTCTTC
>TRBJ2-2|few|18|TRBD2|TRBV28
CASSSGLAGEIGAGELFF
TGTGCCAGCAGTTCGGGACTAGCGGGAGAGATAGGGGCCGGGGAGCTGTTTTTT
>TRBJ1-3|.|18|TRBD1|TRBV7-9
CASSATLQGASRGNTIYF
TGTGCCAGCAGCGCGACGCTACAGGGGGCTTCGAGGGGAAACACCATATATTTT
>TRBJ2-7|.|15|TRBD1|TRBV19
CASTLGTGVHYEQYF
TGTGCCAGTACCCTCGGGACAGGGGTCCACTACGAGCAGTACTTC
>TRBJ1-4|once|14|TRBD1|TRBV27
CASSLQGAREKLFF
TGTGCCAGCAGTCTACAGGGGGCCAGGGAAAAACTGTTTTTT
>TRBJ1-2|few|13|.|TRBV2
CASSLQGMGGYTF
TGTGCCAGCAGCCTACAGGGTATGGGCGGCTACACCTTC
>TRBJ2-2|few|11|.|TRBV11-2
CASSSFGELFF
TGTGCCAGCAGCTCCTTCGGGGAGCTGTTTTTT
>TRBJ1-5|.|15|.|TRBV6-2/TRBV6-3
CASSSGHIFNQPQHF
TGTGCCAGCAGTTCGGGACACATCTTCAATCAGCCCCAGCATTTT